The 7 T cell receptor beta chains below come from one sample, sequenced in a study of control samples from healthy donors and cancer patients. Data came from immunoSEQ multiplex PCR; TCRdb stores just in-frame clones and leaves some out. The sample carries 75,000 to 100,000 clones, over 85% recorded once. Sequencing used blood. These receptors all come from a man aged 50 to 59 in good health.

V and J are TRBV10-2 and TRBJ2-7, with D perhaps matching TRBD1 (6 bases). V was pared by 5 bases and J by 3 bases, with 14 bases between. The length of the CDR3 is 14 residues. Per germline, CDR1 WSHSY and CDR2 SAAADI. The CDR3 sequence: CASSSHRDLYEQYF. The CDR3 nucleotides are TGCGCCAGCAGTTCTCACAGGGATCTCTACGAGCAGTACTTC.

The genes are TRBV14 and TRBJ2-7; 7 bases fit TRBD1. Germline CDR1 reads SGHDN; CDR2 reads FVKESK. After removal of 1 base from V and 5 bases from J, the junction contained 11 bases not matched to a gene. The CDR3 spans 16 residues. For the CDR3, the DNA is TGTGCCAGCAGCCAAGCAGGGACAGCCCGAGTGCACGAGCAGTACTTC. It encodes CASSQAGTARVHEQYF.

This chain joins TRBV9 and TRBJ1-2; TRBD1 is a possible D gene (6 bases). The CDR3 length is 12 residues. Germline V gene sequence: CDR1 SGDLS, CDR2 YYNGEE. Trimming shortened V by 2 bases and J by 4 bases, and 6 bases separated the two germline ends. The CDR3 sequence is CASSVDSYGYTF. The CDR3 DNA sequence: TGTGCCAGCAGCGTGGACAGCTATGGCTACACCTTC. Full variable domain (rest looked up from reference TRBV9 and TRBJ1-2): DSGVTQTPKHLITATGQRVTLRCSPRSGDLSVYWYQQSLDQGLQFLIQYYNGEERAKGNILERFSAQQFPDLHSELNLSSLELGDSALYFCASSVDSYGYTFGSGTRLTVV.

For the CDR3, the DNA is TGTGCCAGCAGCTTCGGTTGGCGCGGGACATACAATGAGCAGTTCTTC. Amino acid sequence: CASSFGWRGTYNEQFF. This chain joins TRBV5-6 and TRBJ2-1, with D perhaps matching TRBD1 or TRBD2 (6 bases each). Germline CDR1 and CDR2: SGHDT and YYEEEE. The CDR3 runs 16 residues. The V end lost 2 bases, the J end lost 4 bases, and 16 bases lay between the germline ends.

The chain uses TRBV5-1 and TRBJ1-1; TRBD1 might be the D (6 bases). V was clipped by 0 bases and J by 1 base, with 16 bases between them. Germline CDR1 SGHRS, CDR2 YFSETQ. This CDR3 contains 17 residues. The CDR3 loop is CASSLGLSRGGNTEAFF. CDR3 coding DNA: TGCGCCAGCAGCTTGGGCCTTTCCAGGGGCGGGAACACTGAAGCTTTCTTT. Full variable domain (remainder filled in from reference TRBV5-1 and TRBJ1-1): KAGVTQTPRYLIKTRGQQVTLSCSPISGHRSVSWYQQTPGQGLQFLFEYFSETQRNKGNFPGRFSGRQFSNSRSEMNVSTLELGDSALYLCASSLGLSRGGNTEAFFGQGTRLTVV.

This chain uses TRBV27 with TRBJ1-2, with D possibly TRBD1 on 6 matching bases. V was shortened by 4 bases and J by 0 bases, with 24 bases between the two germline ends. Germline V gives CDR1 MNHEY, CDR2 SMNVEV (reference sequence). CDR3 length: 19 amino acids. CDR3 nucleotide sequence: TGTGCCAGCAGTTCCCTTCTGGGGGGCCGCACGGAATCTAACTATGGCTACACCTTC. Its protein product is CASSSLLGGRTESNYGYTF.

The chain has TRBV5-5 and TRBJ1-2; tentative D call: TRBD1 (6 bases). This CDR3 has 15 residues. Trimming took 0 bases from V and 2 from J, leaving 11 bases between them. Per the germline V gene, CDR1 is SGHKS and CDR2 is YYEKEE (reference sequence). The CDR3 here is CASSLAGGGNYGYTF. Written as DNA, the CDR3 is TGTGCCAGCAGCTTGGCCGGAGGGGGAAACTATGGCTACACCTTC. Full variable domain (outside the CDR3, taken from reference TRBV5-5 and TRBJ1-2): DAGVTQSPTHLIKTRGQQVTLRCSPISGHKSVSWYQQVLGQGPQFIFQYYEKEERGRGNFPDRFSARQFPNYSSELNVNALLLGDSALYLCASSLAGGGNYGYTFGSGTRLTVV.